These 17 T cell receptor beta chains were all obtained from the same sample, sequenced in a study of CD8 T cells in Susac syndrome. Random hexamers were used to reverse transcribe an amount of roughly 0.45 to 1 ug RNA. TCRdb re-analysed the immunoSEQ multiplex PCR reads in MiXCR, keeping a single row per CDR3 protein. Here the sample spans around 140,000 distinct CDR3 sequences, approximately 95% being singletons. Material: CD4+ T cells from PBMCs. The receptors were gathered from a human donor with Susac syndrome.

This chain joins TRBV27 and TRBJ1-6; D is ambiguous. This CDR3 contains 13 residues. V lost 3 bases to trimming and J lost 7 bases, with 7 bases between them. Germline V gene data show CDR1 as MNHEY and CDR2 as SMNVEV (reference sequence). CDR3: CASSLGTNSPLHF. CDR3 nucleotides: TGTGCCAGCAGTTTGGGCACCAATTCACCCCTCCACTTT.

The V call is TRBV7-3, the J call TRBJ2-1; 7 bases align to TRBD2. Unmatched junction bases numbered 3, after V lost 1 base and J lost 9 bases. Looked up from germline, CDR1 is SGHTA and CDR2 is FQGTGA. There are 13 residues in the CDR3. The CDR3 loop reads CASSLREGGEQFF. Written as DNA, the CDR3 is TGTGCCAGCAGCTTAAGGGAGGGAGGTGAGCAGTTCTTC.

This rearrangement joins TRBV12-3 or TRBV12-4 to TRBJ2-1, with unresolved D. The V gene lost 6 bases and the J gene lost 1 base, with 7 bases spanning the gap. The CDR3 length is 13 residues. In DNA, the CDR3 is TGTGCCAGCAGGGACGGTTCCTACAATGAGCAGTTCTTC. It is translated as CASRDGSYNEQFF.

The chain is built from TRBV25-1 and TRBJ2-7; no reliable D call. The CDR3 is 14 amino acids. Per the germline V gene, CDR1 is MGHDK and CDR2 is SYGVNS. V dropped 4 bases and J dropped 0 bases, with 10 bases sitting between them. CDR3 region: CASSGELSSYEQYF. The CDR3 nucleotides read TGTGCCAGCAGTGGTGAACTTAGCTCCTACGAGCAGTACTTC.

This rearrangement joins TRBV6-2 or TRBV6-3 to TRBJ2-3, with D possibly matching TRBD2 (6 bases). The CDR3 totals 12 residues. V lost 6 bases and J 4 bases, leaving 8 bases between the germline ends. In germline, CDR1 is MNHEY, CDR2 SVGEGT. The CDR3 spells CASREGADTQYF. The CDR3 coding sequence is TGTGCCAGCAGGGAGGGTGCAGATACGCAGTATTTT.

The chain recombines TRBV29-1 with TRBJ1-5, with 7 nucleotides matching TRBD1. The CDR3 is 12 residues long. V was pared by 7 bases and J by 3 bases, with 3 bases of the junction left unmatched. Germline CDR1 is SQVTM and CDR2 is ANQGSEA. CDR3 protein: CSAGTANQPQHF. The CDR3 nucleotides read TGCAGCGCCGGGACAGCCAATCAGCCCCAGCATTTT.

In this sample, this clonotype turned up a few times. V gene TRBV5-6 combines with J gene TRBJ2-7; 8 bases align to TRBD1. CDR1 and CDR2 from the germline V gene are SGHDT and YYEEEE. The CDR3 sequence is 15 residues long. The junction had 5 bases not matched to a gene; V was cut back by 0 bases and J by 3 bases. CDR3 residues: CASSLGAGQVYEQYF. The CDR3 region has the DNA TGTGCCAGCAGCTTGGGGGCGGGACAGGTCTACGAGCAGTACTTC.

The DNA of the CDR3 is TGTGCCAGCAGCCAAGGCGTTTTGGAACTAGGAAAGAATGAGCAGTTCTTC. This gives the protein CASSQGVLELGKNEQFF. The V call is TRBV3-1, the J call TRBJ2-1, with TRBD2 as a possible D gene (5 bases). Between the trimmed V and J ends, which lost 1 base and 7 bases, there was a span of 20 bases. Germline V gene lookup returns CDR1 LGHDT and CDR2 YNNKEL (reference sequence). The CDR3 covers 17 residues.

The chain recombines TRBV2 with TRBJ2-3; D remains ambiguous. V shed 7 bases and J shed 8 bases, with 25 bases lying between them. Germline CDR1 and CDR2: SNHLY and FYNNEI. This CDR3 is 16 amino acids long. In nucleotides, the CDR3 is TGTGCCAGCATTCTTAACGGGCGCTGGGCCTATTGTACGCAGTATTTT. Translated: CASILNGRWAYCTQYF.

A single count supports this clonotype. The J gene is TRBJ1-4, the V gene TRBV20-1; D ambiguous. The germline V and J ends were trimmed by 3 bases and 0 bases, with 14 bases remaining between them. The CDR3 is 16 residues long. The V gene's germline CDR1 is DFQATT and CDR2 SNEGSKA (reference sequence). The CDR3 sequence: CSASLLGPATNEKLFF. The CDR3 nucleotides are TGCAGTGCTAGCCTATTAGGGCCAGCAACTAATGAAAAACTGTTTTTT.

This chain uses TRBV10-3 with TRBJ2-5; D uncertain. The CDR3 contains 14 residues. Germline values: CDR1 ENHRY, CDR2 SYGVKD. V lost 0 bases and J 5 bases, leaving 10 bases between the germline ends. The CDR3 DNA follows: TGTGCCATCAGTGAGTCCCAGGCAGGCGAGACCCAGTACTTC. Translated, it gives CAISESQAGETQYF.

This clonotype was observed once. The rearrangement links TRBV12-5 to TRBJ1-5; D remains unclear. This CDR3 is built from 12 residues. V lost 2 bases, J lost 5 bases, and 4 bases lay in between. In germline, CDR1 is LGHNT, CDR2 FRNRAP. DNA of the CDR3: TGTGCTAGTGGTTTGCTCTATCAGCCCCAGCATTTT. Encoded protein: CASGLLYQPQHF.

The chain carries TRBV24-1 and TRBJ2-3; 7 nucleotides align to TRBD2. V gave up 4 bases and J gave up 2 bases; unmatched junction bases: 5. The germline V gene has CDR1 KGHDR and CDR2 SFDVKD. The CDR3 is made up of 15 amino acids. The CDR3 sequence: CATSDTGTTTDTQYF. The CDR3 nucleotides read TGTGCCACCAGTGACACCGGGACTACCACAGATACGCAGTATTTT.

This chain links TRBV30 with TRBJ1-1; D remains ambiguous. Trimming removed 7 bases from V and 3 bases from J, with 12 bases in between. Germline lookup yields CDR1 GTSNPN and CDR2 SVGIG (reference sequence). CDR3 length equals 12 residues. DNA of the CDR3: TGTGCCTCCCGGTTACCCTACACTGAAGCTTTCTTT. Translated: CASRLPYTEAFF.

The chain recombines TRBV20-1 with TRBJ2-1, with 14 bases aligning to TRBD2. CDR1 is DFQATT, CDR2 SNEGSKA, per germline (reference sequence). Trimming removed 5 bases from V and 4 bases from J; junction bases left unmatched: 10. There are 17 residues in the CDR3. The CDR3 loop is CSASGLAGVSGYNEQFF. CDR3 bases: TGCAGTGCTTCGGGACTAGCGGGAGTCTCAGGATACAATGAGCAGTTCTTC.

CDR3 bases: TGTGCCAGTAGCCACCAGAGGGGCTTCTATGGCTACACCTTC. This translates into CASSHQRGFYGYTF. V usage is TRBV19 and J usage is TRBJ1-2, with a weak D call TRBD1 (5 bases). V was clipped by 6 bases and J by 4 bases, with 15 bases between them. The germline CDR1 and CDR2 sequences are LNHDA and SQIVND (reference sequence). CDR3 length: 14 amino acids.

The rearrangement joins TRBV6-5 to TRBJ1-1; D call uncertain. Between the trimmed V and J ends, which lost 4 bases and 3 bases, there was a span of 9 bases. This CDR3 spans 13 amino acids. The germline CDR1 and CDR2 sequences are MNHEY and SVGAGI. The CDR3 loop is CASSSIGYTEAFF. CDR3 coding DNA: TGTGCCAGCAGTTCAATAGGGTACACTGAAGCTTTCTTT.